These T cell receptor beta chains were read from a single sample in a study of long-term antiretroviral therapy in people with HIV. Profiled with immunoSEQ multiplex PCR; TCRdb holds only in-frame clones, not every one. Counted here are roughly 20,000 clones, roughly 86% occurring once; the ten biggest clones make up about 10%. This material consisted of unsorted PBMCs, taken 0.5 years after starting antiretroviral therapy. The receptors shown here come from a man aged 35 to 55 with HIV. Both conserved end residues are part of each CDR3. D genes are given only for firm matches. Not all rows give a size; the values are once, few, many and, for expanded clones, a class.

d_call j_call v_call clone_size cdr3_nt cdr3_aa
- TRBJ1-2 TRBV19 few TGTGCCAGTAGTCTCCTCCGGGACGGAAACTATGGCTACACCTTC CASSLLRDGNYGYTF
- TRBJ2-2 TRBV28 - TGTGCCAGCAGTTTTTCCCGACTAGGAAGGACCGGGGAGCTGTTTTTT CASSFSRLGRTGELFF
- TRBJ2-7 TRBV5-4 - TGTGCCAGCAGCCGAGAAGCGGGTTCCTACGAGCAGTACTTC CASSREAGSYEQYF
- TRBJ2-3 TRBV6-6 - TGTGCCAGCAGTTACCTAACAGATACGCAGTATTTT CASSYLTDTQYF
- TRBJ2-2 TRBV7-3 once TGTGCCAGCAGCTTATTGGGGGGGAACACCGGGGAGCTGTTTTTT CASSLLGGNTGELFF
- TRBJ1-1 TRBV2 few TGTGCCAGCAGCTTAGCGTGGAACACTGAAGCTTTCTTT CASSLAWNTEAFF
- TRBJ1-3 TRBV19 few TGTGCCAGTAGTACCCGGGACCCTGGAAACACCATATATTTT CASSTRDPGNTIYF
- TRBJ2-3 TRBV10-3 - TGTGCCATCATGGATAGCCCTAACACAGATACGCAGTATTTT CAIMDSPNTDTQYF
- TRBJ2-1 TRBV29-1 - TGCAGCGTTGAAGCAAGGCCAGGGGCCTCTAACAATGAGCAGTTCTTC CSVEARPGASNNEQFF
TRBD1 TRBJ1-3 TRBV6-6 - TGTGCCAGCACCCGACAGGGCTCTGGAAACACCATATATTTT CASTRQGSGNTIYF
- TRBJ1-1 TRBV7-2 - TGTGCCAGCAGCTTAAGCAGGAGCATATATGCTGAAGCTTTCTTT CASSLSRSIYAEAFF
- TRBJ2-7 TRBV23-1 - TGCGCCAGCAGTCTCGAACAGGTATCGTCCTACGAGCAGTACTTC CASSLEQVSSYEQYF
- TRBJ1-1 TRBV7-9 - TGTGCCAGCAGCCGGGACCCTAACACTGAAGCTTTCTTT CASSRDPNTEAFF
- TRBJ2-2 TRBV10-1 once TGCGCCAGCAGCGAAAAACGAGTCCGAAGGGGACTTCCCGGGGAGCTGTTTTTT CASSEKRVRRGLPGELFF
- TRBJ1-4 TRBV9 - TGTGCCAGCAGCCCCGTGGGGCAGCGTAATGAAAAACTGTTTTTT CASSPVGQRNEKLFF
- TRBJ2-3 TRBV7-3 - TGTGCCAGCAGCCCCTCGGCGGATACGCAGTATTTT CASSPSADTQYF
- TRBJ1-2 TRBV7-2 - TGTGCCAGCAGTCCCGACCCTTTGGGTGGCTACACCTTC CASSPDPLGGYTF
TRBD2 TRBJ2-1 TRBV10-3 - TGTGCCATCAGTGGACTAGCGGGGGCGGATTCCTACAATGAGCAGTTCTTC CAISGLAGADSYNEQFF
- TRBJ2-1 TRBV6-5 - TGTGCCAGCACGGGGGGCCCCGTTTCAAATGAGCAGTTCTTC CASTGGPVSNEQFF
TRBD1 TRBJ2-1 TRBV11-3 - TGTGCCAGCAGCTTAGTCGGACAGGGGCACGGGAATGAGCAGTTCTTC CASSLVGQGHGNEQFF
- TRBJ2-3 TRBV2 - TGTGCCAGCAGTGAGCTAGGGGTTTCGGATACGCAGTATTTT CASSELGVSDTQYF
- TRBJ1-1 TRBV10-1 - TGCGCCAGCAGTCCGGGGGGTATTGGATATTTCTTT CASSPGGIGYFF
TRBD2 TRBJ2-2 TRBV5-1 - TGCGCCAGCAGCTTAGGACTAGACACCGGGGAGCTGTTTTTT CASSLGLDTGELFF